The rows below give T cell receptor beta chains drawn from one sample of a study of blood T cell repertoires in COVID-19. The method was immunoSEQ multiplex PCR; TCRdb's version includes in-frame clones alone and lacks a portion of them. The data hold about 89,000 clones, with 80% observed a single time. Sequences were obtained from peripheral blood. These receptors all come from a woman at least 80 years old with acute or convalescent COVID-19. CDR3s include the opening cysteine and the closing phenylalanine or tryptophan. The D gene is left open where the match is weak. Not every row has a clone size; where given, it reads once, few, many or a size class.

TRBD2,TRBJ2-1,TRBV5-1,NA,TGCGCCAGCAGATACCTAGCGGGGGGCCAGGGCGGGCAGTTCTTC,CASRYLAGGQGGQFF
NA,TRBJ1-4,TRBV27,once,TGTGCCAGCAGTTTCCCAGGGGCGGGTGAAAAACTGTTTTTT,CASSFPGAGEKLFF
NA,TRBJ1-2,TRBV6-5,NA,TGTGCCAGCAGTTACGGGGGGAGCGGCTACACCTTC,CASSYGGSGYTF
TRBD2,TRBJ2-1,TRBV7-8,NA,TGTGCCAGCAGACCTAGGACTAGCGGGTCCTACAATGAGCAGTTCTTC,CASRPRTSGSYNEQFF
TRBD1,TRBJ1-1,TRBV7-2,NA,TGTGCCAGCAGCTTCCGGACAGGGGGGACTGAAGCTTTCTTT,CASSFRTGGTEAFF
NA,TRBJ1-5,TRBV27,NA,TGTGCCAGCAGTCTTCGGGGTGGAAGGCGTCAGCCCCAGCATTTT,CASSLRGGRRQPQHF
NA,TRBJ2-1,TRBV30,NA,TGTGCCTGGAGGTGGGAGGAAAGAGACAATGAGCAGTTCTTC,CAWRWEERDNEQFF
NA,TRBJ1-5,TRBV18,NA,TGTGCCAGCTCACCTCAAGGAGGGGGGGAATGGCATTTT,CASSPQGGGEWHF
TRBD1,TRBJ1-2,TRBV19,NA,TGTGCCAGTAGTCCGAGGGACAGGGCGGGCTATGGCTACACCTTC,CASSPRDRAGYGYTF
NA,TRBJ2-7,TRBV3-1/TRBV3-2,NA,TGTGCCAGCAGCCAGGCAGTCGAGCAGTACTTC,CASSQAVEQYF
TRBD2,TRBJ2-5,TRBV5-4,NA,TGTGCCAGCAGCTTGCCGCTAGCGGGAGAGACCCAGTACTTC,CASSLPLAGETQYF
TRBD2,TRBJ2-7,TRBV10-3,NA,TGTGCCATCAGGGGGGGAGGGGACGAGCAGTACTTC,CAIRGGGDEQYF
NA,TRBJ1-1,TRBV19,NA,TGTGCCAGTAGTATTGGGGGGGGCACTGAAGCTTTCTTT,CASSIGGGTEAFF
NA,TRBJ2-1,TRBV25-1,NA,TGTGCCAGCAGTGAATCGGGGGAGTTATATGAGCAGTTCTTC,CASSESGELYEQFF
NA,TRBJ1-5,TRBV30,NA,TGTGCCTGGAGTGCAGGGGTTGGACAGCCCCAGCATTTT,CAWSAGVGQPQHF
NA,TRBJ2-1,TRBV9,NA,TGTGCCAGCAGCGTAGGAGGGGGCTCCTACAATGAGCAGTTCTTC,CASSVGGGSYNEQFF